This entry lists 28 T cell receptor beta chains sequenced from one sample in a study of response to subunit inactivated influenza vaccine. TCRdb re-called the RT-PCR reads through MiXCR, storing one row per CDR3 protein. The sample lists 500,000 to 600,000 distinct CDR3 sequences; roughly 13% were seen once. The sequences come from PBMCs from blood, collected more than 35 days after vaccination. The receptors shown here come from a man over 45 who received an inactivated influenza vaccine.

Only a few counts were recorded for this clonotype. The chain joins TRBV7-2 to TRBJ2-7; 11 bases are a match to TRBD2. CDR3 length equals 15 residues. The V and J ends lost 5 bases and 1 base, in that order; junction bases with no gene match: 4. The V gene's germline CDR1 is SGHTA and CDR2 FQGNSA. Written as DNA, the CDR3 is TGTGCCAGCAGCATCACTAGCGGGGGTTCCTACGAGCAGTACTTC. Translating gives CASSITSGGSYEQYF. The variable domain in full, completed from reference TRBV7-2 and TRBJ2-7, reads GAGVSQSPSNKVTEKGKDVELRCDPISGHTALYWYRQSLGQGLEFLIYFQGNSAPDKSGLPSDRFSAERTGGSVSTLTIQRTQQEDSAVYLCASSITSGGSYEQYFGPGTRLTVT.

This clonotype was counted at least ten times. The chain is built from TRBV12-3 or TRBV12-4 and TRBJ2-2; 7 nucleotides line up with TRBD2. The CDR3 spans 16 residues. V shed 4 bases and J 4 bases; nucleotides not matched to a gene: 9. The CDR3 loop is CASSSWDYRPTGELFF. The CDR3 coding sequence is TGTGCCAGCAGTTCCTGGGACTACAGGCCCACCGGGGAGCTGTTTTTT.

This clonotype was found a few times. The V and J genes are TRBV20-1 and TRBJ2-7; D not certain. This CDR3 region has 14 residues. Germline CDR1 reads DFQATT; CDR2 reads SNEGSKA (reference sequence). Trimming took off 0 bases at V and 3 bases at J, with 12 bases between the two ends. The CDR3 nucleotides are TGCAGTGCTAGAGATAATCGCGGCAACTACGAGCAGTACTTC. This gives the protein CSARDNRGNYEQYF.

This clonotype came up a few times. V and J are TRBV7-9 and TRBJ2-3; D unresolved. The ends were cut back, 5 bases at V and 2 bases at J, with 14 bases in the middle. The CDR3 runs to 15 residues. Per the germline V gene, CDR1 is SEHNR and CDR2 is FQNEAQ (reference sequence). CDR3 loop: CASSPYRHPTDTQYF. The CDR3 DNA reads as TGTGCCAGCAGCCCCTACCGACACCCCACAGATACGCAGTATTTT.

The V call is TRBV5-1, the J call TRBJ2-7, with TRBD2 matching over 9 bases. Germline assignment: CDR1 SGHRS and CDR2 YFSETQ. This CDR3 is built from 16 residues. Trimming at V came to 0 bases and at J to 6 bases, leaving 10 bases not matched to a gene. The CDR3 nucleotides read TGCGCCAGCAGCTTGGAAGCAGGCGGGAGGGCCAGCGAGCAGTACTTC. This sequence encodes CASSLEAGGRASEQYF. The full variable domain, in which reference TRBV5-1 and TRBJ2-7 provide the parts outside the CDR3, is KAGVTQTPRYLIKTRGQQVTLSCSPISGHRSVSWYQQTPGQGLQFLFEYFSETQRNKGNFPGRFSGRQFSNSRSEMNVSTLELGDSALYLCASSLEAGGRASEQYFGPGTRLTVT.

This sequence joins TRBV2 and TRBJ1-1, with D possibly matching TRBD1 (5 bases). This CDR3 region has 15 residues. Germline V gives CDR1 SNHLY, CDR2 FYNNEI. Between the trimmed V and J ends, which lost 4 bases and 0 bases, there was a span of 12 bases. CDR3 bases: TGTGCCAGCAGTGTTGAGGGACGTATGAACACTGAAGCTTTCTTT. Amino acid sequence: CASSVEGRMNTEAFF.

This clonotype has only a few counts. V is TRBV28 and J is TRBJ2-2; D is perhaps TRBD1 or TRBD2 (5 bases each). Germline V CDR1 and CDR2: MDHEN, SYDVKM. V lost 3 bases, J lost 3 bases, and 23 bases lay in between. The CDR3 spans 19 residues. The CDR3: CASSFLQPRDGQDTGELFF. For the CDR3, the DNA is TGTGCCAGCAGTTTTCTTCAACCCCGGGACGGCCAGGACACCGGGGAGCTGTTTTTT. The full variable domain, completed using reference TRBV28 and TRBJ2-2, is DVKVTQSSRYLVKRTGEKVFLECVQDMDHENMFWYRQDPGLGLRLIYFSYDVKMKEKGDIPEGYSVSREKKERFSLILESASTNQTSMYLCASSFLQPRDGQDTGELFFGEGSRLTVL.

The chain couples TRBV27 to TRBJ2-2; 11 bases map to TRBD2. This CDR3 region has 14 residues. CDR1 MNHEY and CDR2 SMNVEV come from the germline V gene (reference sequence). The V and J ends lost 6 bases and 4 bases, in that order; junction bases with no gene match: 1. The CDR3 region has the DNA TGTGCCAGCAGACTAGCGGGGGCCACCGGGGAGCTGTTTTTT. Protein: CASRLAGATGELFF.

The CDR3 DNA is TGTGCCAGCAGCCGATGGACTACTCCTAACACCGGGGAGCTGTTTTTT. It encodes CASSRWTTPNTGELFF. The V gene is TRBV3-1, the J gene TRBJ2-2; TRBD2 is a possible D gene (6 bases). Germline V gene lookup returns CDR1 LGHDT and CDR2 YNNKEL (reference sequence). The CDR3 is 16 amino acids. V lost 4 bases and J lost 2, with 14 bases in between.

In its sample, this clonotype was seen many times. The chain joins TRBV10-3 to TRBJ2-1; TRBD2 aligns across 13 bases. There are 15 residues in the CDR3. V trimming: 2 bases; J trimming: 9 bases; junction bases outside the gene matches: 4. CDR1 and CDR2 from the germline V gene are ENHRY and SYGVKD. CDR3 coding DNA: TGTGCCATCAGTGAGCAAGGACTAGCGGGGGCTGAGCAGTTCTTC. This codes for CAISEQGLAGAEQFF.

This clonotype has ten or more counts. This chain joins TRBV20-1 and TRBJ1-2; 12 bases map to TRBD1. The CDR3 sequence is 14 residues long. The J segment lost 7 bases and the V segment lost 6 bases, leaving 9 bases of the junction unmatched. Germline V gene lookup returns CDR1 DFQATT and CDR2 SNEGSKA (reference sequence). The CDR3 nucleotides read TGCAGTGCCGAGAGGGACAGGGGGCGGAGTGGCTACACCTTC. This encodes CSAERDRGRSGYTF.

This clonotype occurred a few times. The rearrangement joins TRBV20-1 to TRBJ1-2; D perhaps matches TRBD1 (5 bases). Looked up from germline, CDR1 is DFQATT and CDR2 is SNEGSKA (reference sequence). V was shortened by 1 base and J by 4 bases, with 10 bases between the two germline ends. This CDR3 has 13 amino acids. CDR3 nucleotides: TGCAGTGCTAGAGGGGCCCAGGGCTATGGCTACACCTTC. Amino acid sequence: CSARGAQGYGYTF.

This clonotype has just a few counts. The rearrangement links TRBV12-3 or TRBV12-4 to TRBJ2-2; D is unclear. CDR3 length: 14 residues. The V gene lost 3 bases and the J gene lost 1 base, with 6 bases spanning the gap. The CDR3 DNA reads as TGTGCCAGCAGTTTCTATCAGAACACCGGGGAGCTGTTTTTT. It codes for CASSFYQNTGELFF.

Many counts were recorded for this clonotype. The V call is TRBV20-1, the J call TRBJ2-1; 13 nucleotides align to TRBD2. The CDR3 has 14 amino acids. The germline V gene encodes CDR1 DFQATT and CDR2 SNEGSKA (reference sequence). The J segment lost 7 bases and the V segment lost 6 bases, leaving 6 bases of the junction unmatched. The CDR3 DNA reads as TGCAGTGCCCGGACTAGCGGGAGACTTAATGAGCAGTTCTTC. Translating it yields CSARTSGRLNEQFF.

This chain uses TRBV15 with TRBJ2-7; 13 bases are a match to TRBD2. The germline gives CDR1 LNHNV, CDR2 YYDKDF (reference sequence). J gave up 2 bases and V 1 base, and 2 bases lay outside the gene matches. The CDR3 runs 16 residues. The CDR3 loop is CATSRATSGRAYEQYF. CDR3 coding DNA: TGTGCCACCAGCAGAGCCACTAGCGGGAGGGCCTACGAGCAGTACTTC.

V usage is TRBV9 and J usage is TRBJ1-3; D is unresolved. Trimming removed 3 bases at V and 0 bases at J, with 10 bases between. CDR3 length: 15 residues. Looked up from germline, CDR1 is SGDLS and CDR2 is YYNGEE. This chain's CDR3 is CASSASGNSGNTIYF. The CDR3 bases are TGTGCCAGCAGCGCCTCCGGAAACTCTGGAAACACCATATATTTT.

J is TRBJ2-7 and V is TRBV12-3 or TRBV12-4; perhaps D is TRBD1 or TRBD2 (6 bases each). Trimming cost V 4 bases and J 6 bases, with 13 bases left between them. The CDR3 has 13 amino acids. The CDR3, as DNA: TGTGCCAGCAGTTGGGGGGCCCGCACCGAGCAGTACTTC. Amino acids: CASSWGARTEQYF.

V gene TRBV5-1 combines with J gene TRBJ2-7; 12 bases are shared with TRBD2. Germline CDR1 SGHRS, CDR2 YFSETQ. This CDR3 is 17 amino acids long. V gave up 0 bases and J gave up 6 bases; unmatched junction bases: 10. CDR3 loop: CASSLDQTSGGWSEQYF. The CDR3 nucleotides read TGCGCCAGCAGCTTGGACCAAACTAGCGGGGGGTGGAGCGAGCAGTACTTC.

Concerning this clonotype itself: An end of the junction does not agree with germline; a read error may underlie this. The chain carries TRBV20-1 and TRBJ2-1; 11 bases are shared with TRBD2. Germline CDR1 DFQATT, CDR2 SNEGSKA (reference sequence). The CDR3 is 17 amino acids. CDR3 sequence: CCASEPALGLAANEQFF. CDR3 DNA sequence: TGCTGTGCTAGCGAACCGGCCCTGGGACTAGCGGCAAATGAGCAGTTCTTC.

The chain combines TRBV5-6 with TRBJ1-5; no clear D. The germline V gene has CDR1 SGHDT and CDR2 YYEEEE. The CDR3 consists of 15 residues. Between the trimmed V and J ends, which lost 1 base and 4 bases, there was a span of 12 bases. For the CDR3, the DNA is TGTGCCAGCAGCTTGTGGAGACTAACAAATCAGCCCCAGCATTTT. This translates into CASSLWRLTNQPQHF. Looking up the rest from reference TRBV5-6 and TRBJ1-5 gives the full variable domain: DAGVTQSPTHLIKTRGQQVTLRCSPKSGHDTVSWYQQALGQGPQFIFQYYEEEERQRGNFPDRFSGHQFPNYSSELNVNALLLGDSALYLCASSLWRLTNQPQHFGDGTRLSIL.

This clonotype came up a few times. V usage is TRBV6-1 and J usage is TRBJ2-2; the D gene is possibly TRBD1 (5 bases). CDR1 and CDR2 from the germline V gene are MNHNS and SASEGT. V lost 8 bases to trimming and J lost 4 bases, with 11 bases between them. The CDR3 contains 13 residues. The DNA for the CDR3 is TGTGCCAGCCAGGGCCGGACCACCGGGGAGCTGTTTTTT. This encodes CASQGRTTGELFF.

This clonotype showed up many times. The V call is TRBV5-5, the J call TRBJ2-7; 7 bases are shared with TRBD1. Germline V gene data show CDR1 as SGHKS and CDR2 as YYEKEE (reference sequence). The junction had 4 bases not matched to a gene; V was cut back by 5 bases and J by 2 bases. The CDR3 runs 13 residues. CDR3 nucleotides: TGTGCCAGCAGTTGGACAGGTACCTACGAGCAGTACTTC. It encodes CASSWTGTYEQYF. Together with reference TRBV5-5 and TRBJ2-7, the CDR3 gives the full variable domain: DAGVTQSPTHLIKTRGQQVTLRCSPISGHKSVSWYQQVLGQGPQFIFQYYEKEERGRGNFPDRFSARQFPNYSSELNVNALLLGDSALYLCASSWTGTYEQYFGPGTRLTVT.

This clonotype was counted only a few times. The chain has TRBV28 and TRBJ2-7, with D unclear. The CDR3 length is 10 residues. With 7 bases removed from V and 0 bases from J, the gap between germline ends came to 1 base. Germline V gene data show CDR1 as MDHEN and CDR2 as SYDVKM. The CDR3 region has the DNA TGTGCCAGCACCTCCTACGAGCAGTACTTC. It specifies CASTSYEQYF.

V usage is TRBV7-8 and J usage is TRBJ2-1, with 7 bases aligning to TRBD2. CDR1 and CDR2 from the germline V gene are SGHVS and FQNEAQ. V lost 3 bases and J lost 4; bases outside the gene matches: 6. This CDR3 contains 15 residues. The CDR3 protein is CASSFNSGPYNEQFF. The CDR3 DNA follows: TGTGCCAGCAGCTTCAATAGCGGGCCGTACAATGAGCAGTTCTTC.

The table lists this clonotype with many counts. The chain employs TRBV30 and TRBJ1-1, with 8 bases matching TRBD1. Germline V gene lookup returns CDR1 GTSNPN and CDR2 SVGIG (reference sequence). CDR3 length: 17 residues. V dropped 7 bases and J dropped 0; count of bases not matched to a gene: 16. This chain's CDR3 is CASQRWTQGGLNTEAFF. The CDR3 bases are TGTGCCTCCCAAAGGTGGACACAGGGGGGTCTGAACACTGAAGCTTTCTTT.

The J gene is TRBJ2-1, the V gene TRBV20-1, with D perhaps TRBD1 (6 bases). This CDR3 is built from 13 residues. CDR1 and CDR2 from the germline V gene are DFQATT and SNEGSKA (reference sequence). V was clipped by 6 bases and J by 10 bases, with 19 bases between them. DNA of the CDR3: TGCAGTGCCATAAAGCCGGGACATTTCGAGCAGTTCTTC. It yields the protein CSAIKPGHFEQFF.

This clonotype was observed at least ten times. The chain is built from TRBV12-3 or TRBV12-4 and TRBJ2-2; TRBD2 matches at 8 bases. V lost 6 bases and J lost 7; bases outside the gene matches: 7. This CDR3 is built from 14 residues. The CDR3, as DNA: TGTGCCAGCAGCCCCGTCGGGGGGGTCGGGGAGCTGTTTTTT. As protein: CASSPVGGVGELFF.

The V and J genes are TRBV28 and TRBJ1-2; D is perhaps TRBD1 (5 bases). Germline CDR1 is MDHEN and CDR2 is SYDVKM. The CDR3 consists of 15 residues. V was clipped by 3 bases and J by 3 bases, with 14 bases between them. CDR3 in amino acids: CASSFPQGRDYGYTF. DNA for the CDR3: TGTGCCAGCAGTTTCCCTCAGGGAAGAGACTATGGCTACACCTTC.